These 23 T cell receptor beta chains share one sample of origin, sequenced in a study of blood T cell repertoires in COVID-19. The method was immunoSEQ multiplex PCR; TCRdb's version includes in-frame clones alone and lacks a portion of them. The sample contains roughly 200,000 clones, under 90% of which appear only once. The specimen sequenced was peripheral blood. The receptors originated from a man between 35 and 55 years old with acute or convalescent COVID-19.

On this clone itself: One end of the junction fails to match germline, which may point to a read error. The chain combines TRBV11-1 with TRBJ2-3, with 8 nucleotides matching TRBD2. CDR3 length: 13 amino acids. The germline CDR1 and CDR2 sequences are SGHAT and FQDESV (reference sequence). The CDR3 loop reads CASSWGTSYFLDF. The CDR3 DNA sequence: TGTGCCAGCAGCTGGGGGACTAGTTATTTTTTGGATTTT.

The chain carries TRBV6-6 and TRBJ1-2; tentative D call: TRBD1 (6 bases). The CDR3 runs to 17 residues. V was clipped by 5 bases and J by 0 bases, with 19 bases between them. Germline V gene data show CDR1 as MNHNY and CDR2 as SVGAGI (reference sequence). CDR3 sequence (DNA): TGTGCCAGCAGTCATACAGGGATCACTACGACTAACTATGGCTACACCTTC. This translates into CASSHTGITTTNYGYTF.

V and J are TRBV4-2 and TRBJ1-2; the match to TRBD1 covers 8 bases. The trim removed 0 bases at V and 8 bases at J, leaving 11 bases unmatched. This CDR3 has 16 amino acids. Germline-derived CDR1 and CDR2 are LGHNA and YNFKEQ. The CDR3 nucleotides read TGTGCCAGCAGCCAAGAGTCCAGGGGGCGGCTGGGAGGCTACACCTTC. Its translation is CASSQESRGRLGGYTF.

This sequence joins TRBV4-1 and TRBJ1-4; a weak D match, TRBD1 (6 bases). The germline CDR1 and CDR2 sequences are MGHRA and YSYEKL. This CDR3 is built from 16 residues. Trimming stripped 0 bases from V and 4 bases from J, with 12 bases between. The CDR3 region is CASSQEGGGYNEKLFF. In DNA, the CDR3 is TGCGCCAGCAGCCAAGAGGGGGGGGGCTATAATGAAAAACTGTTTTTT.

This chain joins TRBV6-1 and TRBJ1-5, with TRBD1 identical over 7 bases. This CDR3 is built from 15 residues. V lost 2 bases to trimming and J lost 7 bases; unmatched junction nucleotides: 8. Germline loops: CDR1 MNHNS, CDR2 SASEGT. This CDR3 reads CASSEWGQLRQPQHF. The CDR3, as DNA: TGTGCCAGCAGTGAATGGGGACAGCTTAGGCAGCCCCAGCATTTT.

CDR3 region: CAILRQAAPYEQYF. The CDR3 region has the DNA TGTGCCATCCTAAGGCAGGCAGCCCCCTACGAGCAGTACTTC. The genes are TRBV19 and TRBJ2-7; D remains unclear. Germline V gene sequence: CDR1 LNHDA, CDR2 SQIVND (reference sequence). Trimming removed 10 bases at V and 2 bases at J, with 18 bases between. CDR3 length: 14 residues.

In its sample, this clone was seen once. The chain is built from TRBV19 and TRBJ2-1, with D unresolved. This CDR3 has 13 residues. Germline V gene data show CDR1 as LNHDA and CDR2 as SQIVND (reference sequence). Trimming cost V 8 bases and J 0 bases, with 8 bases left between them. The chain's CDR3 is CASRTSSYNEQFF. The CDR3 DNA is TGTGCCAGTCGAACGAGCTCCTACAATGAGCAGTTCTTC.

The genes are TRBV27 and TRBJ2-7, with D possibly TRBD1 on 6 matching bases. The CDR3 spans 13 residues. Trimming left V 3 bases short and J 2 bases short, with 8 bases between. CDR1 MNHEY and CDR2 SMNVEV come from the germline V gene (reference sequence). The CDR3 loop is CASSFKGAYEQYF. In DNA form, the CDR3 reads TGTGCCAGCAGTTTCAAGGGGGCCTACGAGCAGTACTTC.

This chain connects TRBV2 to TRBJ1-6; the D is unclear. The germline V gene has CDR1 SNHLY and CDR2 FYNNEI. Trimming pared 7 bases from V and 7 bases from J, leaving 11 bases between. The CDR3 covers 13 residues. CDR3 nucleotides: TGTGCCAGCATAGCGGCAGTAAATTCACCCCTCCACTTT. Translation gives CASIAAVNSPLHF.

The rearrangement joins TRBV23-1 to TRBJ2-2; maybe TRBD1 (5 bases). TRBV23-1 is an ORF, and what it does is uncertain. V was pared by 8 bases and J by 5 bases, with 21 bases between. The CDR3 totals 16 residues. CDR3 region: CASAQINRSSTGELFF. CDR3 nucleotide sequence: TGCGCCAGCGCTCAGATTAACAGGTCTTCAACCGGGGAGCTGTTTTTT.

This chain joins TRBV7-3 and TRBJ2-1; 9 nucleotides agree with TRBD1. CDR3 length: 14 amino acids. The trim removed 3 bases at V and 8 bases at J, leaving 5 bases unmatched. Germline V gives CDR1 SGHTA, CDR2 FQGTGA. CDR3 sequence: CASSFGTGRDEQFF. The CDR3 nucleotides read TGTGCCAGCAGCTTCGGGACAGGGAGGGATGAGCAGTTCTTC.

The V gene is TRBV28, the J gene TRBJ2-7; TRBD2 aligns across 9 bases. The germline V gene encodes CDR1 MDHEN and CDR2 SYDVKM. The CDR3 length is 17 residues. J was trimmed by 3 bases and V by 5 bases; bases with no gene match: 14. CDR3 in amino acids: CASSPPGLAFTDYEQYF. The CDR3 DNA reads TGTGCCAGCAGTCCACCGGGACTAGCTTTCACTGACTACGAGCAGTACTTC.

The genes are TRBV5-1 and TRBJ2-1, with D possibly TRBD2 on 6 matching bases. This CDR3 is 17 amino acids long. V gave up 4 bases and J gave up 7 bases, with 24 bases separating them. Germline V CDR1 and CDR2: SGHRS, YFSETQ. CDR3 region: CASSPGRGTGVRNEQFF. CDR3 nucleotides: TGCGCCAGCAGCCCTGGCCGGGGGACTGGGGTGAGGAATGAGCAGTTCTTC.

The chain combines TRBV5-6 with TRBJ2-3, with D unclear. Germline-derived CDR1 and CDR2 are SGHDT and YYEEEE. V lost 0 bases, J lost 0 bases, and 2 bases lay in between. The CDR3 is 13 residues long. This CDR3 is CASSLASTDTQYF. The CDR3 DNA reads TGTGCCAGCAGCTTGGCTAGCACAGATACGCAGTATTTT.

This clone was recorded once. V is TRBV21-1 and J is TRBJ2-1; the DNA was not used to check the table's D call, TRBD2. TRBV21-1 represents a pseudogene. The CDR3 totals 16 residues. The CDR3 DNA reads TGTGCCAGCAGCCCTGAGTGTCTAGCGGGGGTTAATGAGCAGTTCTTC. This codes for CASSPECLAGVNEQFF.

The rearrangement uses TRBV5-1 and TRBJ2-3; a possible D gene is TRBD2 (6 bases). CDR1 and CDR2 (germline): SGHRS, YFSETQ. The V end lost 4 bases, the J end lost 6 bases, and 15 bases lay between the germline ends. There are 14 residues in the CDR3. The DNA of the CDR3 is TGCGCCAGCAGCACCGGGACTCCTGAGGATACGCAGTATTTT. Amino acid sequence: CASSTGTPEDTQYF.

This sequence joins TRBV5-4 and TRBJ1-1; a possible D gene is TRBD1 (6 bases). Germline CDR1 reads SGHNT; CDR2 reads YYREEE (reference sequence). V lost 0 bases, J lost 2 bases, and 8 bases lay in between. The CDR3 contains 14 residues. This chain's CDR3 is CASSLGGGNTEAFF. DNA of the CDR3: TGTGCCAGCAGCTTGGGTGGGGGCAACACTGAAGCTTTCTTT.

The V gene is TRBV20-1, the J gene TRBJ2-2; TRBD1 might be the D (5 bases). The CDR3 runs to 12 residues. Germline CDR1 reads DFQATT; CDR2 reads SNEGSKA (reference sequence). The V end was cut by 5 bases, the J end by 6 bases, with 10 bases between. CDR3 region: CSARGQSGELFF. CDR3 sequence (DNA): TGCAGTGCTCGTGGACAATCCGGGGAGCTGTTTTTT.

The CDR3 DNA follows: TGTGCCAGCAGCGTAGTCGACAGGCGCGGGCTCGGCTACACCTTC. Translation: CASSVVDRRGLGYTF. The chain combines TRBV9 with TRBJ1-2, with a weak D call TRBD1 (6 bases). This CDR3 is built from 15 residues. V was shortened by 0 bases and J by 8 bases, with 17 bases between the two germline ends. Germline V CDR1 and CDR2: SGDLS, YYNGEE.

V gene TRBV6-1 combines with J gene TRBJ1-1; D perhaps matches TRBD1 (5 bases). With 3 bases removed from V and 0 bases from J, the gap between germline ends came to 14 bases. Germline V gene data show CDR1 as MNHNS and CDR2 as SASEGT. CDR3 length: 16 amino acids. CDR3 protein: CASSDSVRQLNTEAFF. DNA of the CDR3: TGTGCCAGCAGTGATTCCGTCAGACAGTTGAACACTGAAGCTTTCTTT.

The chain employs TRBV18 and TRBJ1-2, with D unresolved. Germline V lookup: CDR1 KGHSH, CDR2 LQKENI. The V and J ends lost 6 bases and 7 bases respectively, with 18 bases between them. CDR3 length equals 14 residues. The DNA of the CDR3 is TGTGCCAGCTCCCCTGCCGAAGGGAGAAGTGGCTACACCTTC. It translates to CASSPAEGRSGYTF.

This clone has more than one count but fewer than ten. The J gene is TRBJ1-2, the V gene TRBV3-1 (or the pseudogene TRBV3-2); D is possibly TRBD1 (5 bases). Germline V gives CDR1 LGHDT, CDR2 YNNKEL (reference sequence). This CDR3 has 15 amino acids. Trimming removed 1 base from V and 4 bases from J, with 13 bases in between. In DNA, the CDR3 is TGTGCCAGCAGCCAAGGTGCGGGGGAGGGCTATGGCTACACCTTC. Amino acid sequence: CASSQGAGEGYGYTF.

This clone has a single count. The genes are TRBV7-9 and TRBJ2-7; TRBD1 matches 9 bases. From germline, CDR1 is SEHNR and CDR2 FQNEAQ (reference sequence). The ends lost 6 bases at V and 1 base at J; junction bases unmatched: 7. This CDR3 is built from 15 residues. The CDR3 nucleotides are TGTGCCAGCAGTTTGACAGGGGGAATATCCTACGAGCAGTACTTC. Translation gives CASSLTGGISYEQYF.